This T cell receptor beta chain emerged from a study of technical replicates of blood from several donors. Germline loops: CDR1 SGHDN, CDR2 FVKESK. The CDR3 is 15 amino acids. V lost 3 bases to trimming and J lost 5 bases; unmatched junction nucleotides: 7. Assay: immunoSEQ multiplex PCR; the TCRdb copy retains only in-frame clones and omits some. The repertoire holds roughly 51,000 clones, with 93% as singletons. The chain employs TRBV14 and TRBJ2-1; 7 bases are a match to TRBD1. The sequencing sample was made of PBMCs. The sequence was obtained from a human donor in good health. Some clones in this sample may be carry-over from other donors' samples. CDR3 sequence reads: CASSHRQGYDNEQFF. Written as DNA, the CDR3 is TGTGCCAGCAGCCACAGACAGGGATACGACAATGAGCAGTTCTTC. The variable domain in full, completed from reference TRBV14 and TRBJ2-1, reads EAGVTQFPSHSVIEKGQTVTLRCDPISGHDNLYWYRRVMGKEIKFLLHFVKESKQDESGMPNNRFLAERTGGTYSTLKVQPAELEDSGVYFCASSHRQGYDNEQFFGPGTRLTVL.